These 10 T cell receptor beta chains share one sample of origin, sequenced in a study of shared clonotypes between healthy human individuals. Libraries were prepared by immunoSEQ multiplex PCR; TCRdb keeps only in-frame clonotypes and omits some of them. The sample consists of some 1.5 million clones, 98% of them appearing once. Source material: naive CD4+ T cells sorted from blood. Sample subset: CD45RA+ positively selected. These receptor sequences come from a man aged 25 to 45 in good health.

The chain is built from TRBV7-2 and TRBJ1-5; maybe TRBD1 (5 bases). There are 14 residues in the CDR3. Trimming pared 4 bases from V and 9 bases from J, leaving 16 bases between. Germline-derived CDR1 and CDR2 are SGHTA and FQGNSA. CDR3: CASSYRDGSRPQHF. CDR3 coding DNA: TGTGCCAGCAGCTATAGGGACGGTTCTAGGCCCCAGCATTTT.

The rearrangement links TRBV29-1 to TRBJ2-7; 7 nucleotides align to TRBD2. CDR3 length: 17 amino acids. The germline CDR1 and CDR2 sequences are SQVTM and ANQGSEA. V lost 6 bases to trimming and J lost 1 base; unmatched junction nucleotides: 18. The CDR3 DNA follows: TGCAGCGTCCTCGGGCGGACTAGAGTAGACGATTCCTACGAGCAGTACTTC. This codes for CSVLGRTRVDDSYEQYF.

The genes are TRBV9 and TRBJ1-3; 8 bases align to TRBD1. V lost 1 base, J lost 4 bases, and 7 bases stayed unmatched. Germline V gives CDR1 SGDLS, CDR2 YYNGEE. The CDR3 has 16 residues. The CDR3 DNA reads TGTGCCAGCAGCGTATCCGGACAGGGCGGGGGAAACACCATATATTTT. It is translated as CASSVSGQGGGNTIYF.

The chain uses TRBV5-1 and TRBJ1-1; D remains ambiguous. The V gene lost 0 bases and the J gene lost 3 bases, with 9 bases spanning the gap. Germline CDR1 SGHRS, CDR2 YFSETQ. The CDR3 has 14 amino acids. The CDR3 region is CASSLGLSDTEAFF. The CDR3 DNA is TGCGCCAGCAGCTTGGGTTTATCCGACACTGAAGCTTTCTTT.

V gene TRBV28 combines with J gene TRBJ2-2; D is unresolved. Trimming removed 5 bases from V and 3 bases from J, with 22 bases in between. The CDR3 runs 18 residues. Germline assignment: CDR1 MDHEN and CDR2 SYDVKM. This chain's CDR3 is CASSLTRFRARDTGELFF. The CDR3 nucleotides read TGTGCCAGCAGTCTTACCCGGTTTCGCGCCAGAGACACCGGGGAGCTGTTTTTT.

J is TRBJ2-7 and V is TRBV5-4; D may match TRBD1 or TRBD2 (5 bases each). Germline assignment: CDR1 SGHNT and CDR2 YYREEE (reference sequence). There are 15 residues in the CDR3. Trimming took 2 bases from V and 4 from J, leaving 16 bases between them. CDR3 loop: CASSFEGRRGYEQYF. The CDR3 coding sequence is TGTGCCAGCAGCTTTGAGGGTAGAAGGGGTTACGAGCAGTACTTC.

The chain uses TRBV2 and TRBJ1-2; 7 bases map to TRBD1. Germline V CDR1 and CDR2: SNHLY, FYNNEI. With V trimmed by 7 bases and J by 7 bases, 12 bases remained unmatched. This CDR3 region has 14 residues. CDR3 nucleotides: TGTGCCAGCACCAAAGAGGGAGGGGGCAGTGGCTACACCTTC. Translating gives CASTKEGGGSGYTF.

CDR3 sequence (DNA): TGTGCCAGCAGTTCACCGACATTTGGGGGCTACAATGAGCAGTTCTTC. It translates to CASSSPTFGGYNEQFF. The genes are TRBV28 and TRBJ2-1; D possibly matches TRBD1 or TRBD2 (5 bases each). CDR3 length: 16 amino acids. Trimming took off 4 bases at V and 3 bases at J, with 16 bases between the two ends. Germline CDR1 MDHEN, CDR2 SYDVKM.

This chain links TRBV18 with TRBJ2-7, with D possibly matching TRBD1 (6 bases). Per the germline V gene, CDR1 is KGHSH and CDR2 is LQKENI. This CDR3 has 15 amino acids. V dropped 1 base and J dropped 3 bases, with 13 bases sitting between them. CDR3 loop: CASSPRQGILYEQYF. CDR3 DNA sequence: TGTGCCAGCTCACCACGTCAGGGGATACTCTACGAGCAGTACTTC.

This clone appeared once. V is TRBV5-4 and J is TRBJ2-1; a weak D match, TRBD2 (6 bases). With 4 bases removed from V and 7 bases from J, the gap between germline ends came to 18 bases. This CDR3 spans 15 amino acids. The V gene's germline CDR1 is SGHNT and CDR2 YYREEE (reference sequence). The CDR3 protein is CASSGGRDSPNEQFF. CDR3 DNA: TGTGCCAGCAGCGGTGGGCGGGACTCCCCGAATGAGCAGTTCTTC.